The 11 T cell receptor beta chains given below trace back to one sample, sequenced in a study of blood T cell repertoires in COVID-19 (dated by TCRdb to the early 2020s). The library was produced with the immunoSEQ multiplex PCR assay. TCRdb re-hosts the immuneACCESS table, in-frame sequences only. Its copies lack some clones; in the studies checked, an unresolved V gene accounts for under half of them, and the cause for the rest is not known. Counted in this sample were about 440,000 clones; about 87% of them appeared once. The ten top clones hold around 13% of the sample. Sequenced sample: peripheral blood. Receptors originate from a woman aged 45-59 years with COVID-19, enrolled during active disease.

The CDR3 DNA follows: TGTGCCTGCCGCAATACAGGGAAAACTGAAGCTTTCTTT. Its protein product is CACRNTGKTEAFF. V and J are TRBV30 and TRBJ1-1; possible D gene TRBD1, 6 bases. Germline V gene lookup returns CDR1 GTSNPN and CDR2 SVGIG (reference sequence). V lost 6 bases and J 5 bases, leaving 16 bases between the germline ends. This CDR3 spans 13 amino acids.

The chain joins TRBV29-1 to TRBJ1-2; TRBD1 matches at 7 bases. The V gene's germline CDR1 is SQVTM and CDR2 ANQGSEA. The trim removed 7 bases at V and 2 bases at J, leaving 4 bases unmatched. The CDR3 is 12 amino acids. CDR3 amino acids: CSALQGNYGYTF. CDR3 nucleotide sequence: TGCAGCGCCCTACAGGGGAACTATGGCTACACCTTC.

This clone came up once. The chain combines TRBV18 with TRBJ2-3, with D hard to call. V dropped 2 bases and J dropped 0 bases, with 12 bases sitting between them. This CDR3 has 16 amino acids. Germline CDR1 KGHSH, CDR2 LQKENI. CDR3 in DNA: TGTGCCAGCTCACCATCTGGCGGCTTGAGCACAGATACGCAGTATTTT. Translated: CASSPSGGLSTDTQYF.

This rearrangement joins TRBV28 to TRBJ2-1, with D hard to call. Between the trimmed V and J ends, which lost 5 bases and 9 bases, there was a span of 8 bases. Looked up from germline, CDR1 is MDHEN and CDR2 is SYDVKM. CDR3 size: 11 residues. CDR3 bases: TGTGCCAGCAGTGAGTTGTCTGAGCAGTTCTTC. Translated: CASSELSEQFF.

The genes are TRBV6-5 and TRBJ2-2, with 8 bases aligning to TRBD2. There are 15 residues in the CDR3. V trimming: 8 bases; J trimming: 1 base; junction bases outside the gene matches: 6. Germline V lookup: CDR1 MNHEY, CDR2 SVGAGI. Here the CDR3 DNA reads TGTGCCAGCGCGATTCTAGCGGGGAACACCGGGGAGCTGTTTTTT. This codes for CASAILAGNTGELFF.

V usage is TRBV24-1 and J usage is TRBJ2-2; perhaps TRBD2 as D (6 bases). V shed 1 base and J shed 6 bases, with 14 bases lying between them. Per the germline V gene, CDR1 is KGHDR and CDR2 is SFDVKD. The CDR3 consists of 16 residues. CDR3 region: CATSDFSGTVPGELFF. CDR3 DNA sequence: TGTGCCACCAGTGATTTTTCTGGGACTGTGCCCGGGGAGCTGTTTTTT.

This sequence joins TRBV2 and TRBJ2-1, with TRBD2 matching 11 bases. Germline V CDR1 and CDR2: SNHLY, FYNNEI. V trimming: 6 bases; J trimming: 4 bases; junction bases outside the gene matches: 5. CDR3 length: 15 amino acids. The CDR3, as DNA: TGTGCCAGCAGAGGACTAGCGGGTCGGTACAATGAGCAGTTCTTC. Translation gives CASRGLAGRYNEQFF.

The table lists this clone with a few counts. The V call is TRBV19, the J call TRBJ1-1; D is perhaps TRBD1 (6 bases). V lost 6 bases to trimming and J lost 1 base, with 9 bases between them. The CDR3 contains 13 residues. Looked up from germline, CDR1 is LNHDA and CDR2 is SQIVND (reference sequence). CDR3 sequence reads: CASRSTGNTEAFF. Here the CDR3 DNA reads TGTGCCAGTAGATCGACAGGGAACACTGAAGCTTTCTTT.

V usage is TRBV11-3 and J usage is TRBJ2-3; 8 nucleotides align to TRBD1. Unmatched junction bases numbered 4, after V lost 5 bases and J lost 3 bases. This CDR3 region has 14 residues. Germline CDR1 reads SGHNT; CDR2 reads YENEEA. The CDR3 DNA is TGTGCCAGCAGCCCCGGACAGGGTACAGATACGCAGTATTTT. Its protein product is CASSPGQGTDTQYF.

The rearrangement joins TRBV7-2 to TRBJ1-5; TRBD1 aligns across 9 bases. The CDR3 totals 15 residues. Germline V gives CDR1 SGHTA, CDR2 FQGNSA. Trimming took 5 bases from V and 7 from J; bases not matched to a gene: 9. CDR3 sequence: CASSQMGQGQQPQHF. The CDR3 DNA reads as TGTGCCAGCAGCCAAATGGGACAGGGCCAGCAGCCCCAGCATTTT.

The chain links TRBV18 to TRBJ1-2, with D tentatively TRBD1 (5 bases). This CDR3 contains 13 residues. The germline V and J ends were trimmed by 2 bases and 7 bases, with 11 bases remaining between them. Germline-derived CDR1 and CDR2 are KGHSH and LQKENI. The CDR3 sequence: CASSPSGGTGYTF. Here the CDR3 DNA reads TGTGCCAGCTCACCAAGCGGGGGGACTGGCTACACCTTC.